Listed below are T cell receptor beta chains from one sample, sequenced in a study of CD8 T cells in Susac syndrome. TCRdb processed the immunoSEQ multiplex PCR reads anew with MiXCR; each CDR3 protein has one entry. The sample gives some 75,000 distinct CDR3 sequences, over 85% of which show up once; around 0.45% is in the top ten. Sample: CD8+ T cells from PBMCs. These receptor sequences come from a human donor with Susac syndrome. Both conserved end residues are part of each CDR3. The order of the fields is V gene, D gene, J gene, clone size, CDR3 DNA, CDR3 protein. D genes are given only for firm matches. Size values are once, few and many counts, or a class for expanded clones, and some rows have none.

>TRBV2|TRBD1|TRBJ2-7|NA
TGTGCCAGCAGTGACAGGGGGCCGCGATGGGAGCAGTACTTC
CASSDRGPRWEQYF
>TRBV3-1|NA|TRBJ2-7|NA
TGTGCCAGCACCCCAGGGTTCTCCTACGAGCAGTACTTC
CASTPGFSYEQYF
>TRBV20-1|TRBD2|TRBJ2-3|NA
TGCAGTGCTTCAGGACTAGCGGGGGGAATAACAGATACGCAGTATTTT
CSASGLAGGITDTQYF
>TRBV6-1|TRBD1|TRBJ2-1|NA
TGTGCCAGCAGACTAGATGGCAGGACAGGGGGCTTTAATGAGCAGTTCTTC
CASRLDGRTGGFNEQFF
>TRBV7-9|TRBD2|TRBJ2-1|NA
TGTGCCAGCAGCCCCTCAGGAGCGGGGGGCTCTGAGCAGTTCTTC
CASSPSGAGGSEQFF
>TRBV30|NA|TRBJ1-4|NA
TGTGCCTGTGGCGGGCTAGCGGAAAAACTGTTTTTT
CACGGLAEKLFF
>TRBV6-2/TRBV6-3|NA|TRBJ2-1|NA
TGTGCCAGCAGTTATTCTATGACAGGATACAATGAGCAGTTCTTC
CASSYSMTGYNEQFF
>TRBV7-3|NA|TRBJ1-1|NA
TGTGCCAGCAGCTTAATAGGACAGAGAAGTGAAGCTTTCTTT
CASSLIGQRSEAFF
>TRBV7-6|NA|TRBJ2-7|NA
TGTGCCAGCAGCTTAGAGTCCGGTTCCCACTACGAGCAGTACTTC
CASSLESGSHYEQYF
>TRBV3-1|TRBD2|TRBJ2-5|NA
TGTGCCAGCAGCCAAGGGGGCGGGGGGTACCAAGAGACCCAGTACTTC
CASSQGGGGYQETQYF
>TRBV4-2|TRBD1|TRBJ2-2|NA
TGTGCCAGCAGCGCCCGACAGGGTAACACCGGGGAGCTGTTTTTT
CASSARQGNTGELFF
>TRBV9|TRBD1|TRBJ1-1|NA
TGTGCCAGCAGCGTTGGGGACAGGGGGCGAACTGAAGCTTTCTTT
CASSVGDRGRTEAFF
>TRBV19|NA|TRBJ2-6|NA
TGTGCCAGTAGTATAGTAGACTCTGGGGCCAACGTCCTGACTTTC
CASSIVDSGANVLTF
>TRBV25-1|NA|TRBJ1-1|NA
TGTGCCAGCAGTGAATATCATATGGACAGAACTGAAGCTTTCTTT
CASSEYHMDRTEAFF
>TRBV5-8|NA|TRBJ2-5|NA
TGTGCCAGCAGCTTGTGGGGTGAAGGGGAAGAGACCCAGTACTTC
CASSLWGEGEETQYF
>TRBV19|NA|TRBJ1-1|few
TGTGCCAGTAGTACCGGACTCAACACTGAAGCTTTCTTT
CASSTGLNTEAFF
>TRBV12-5|NA|TRBJ2-7|NA
TGTGCTAGTGGGCCGGCCGCCCGAGGCGGGGGCTACGACCAGTACTTC
CASGPAARGGGYDQYF